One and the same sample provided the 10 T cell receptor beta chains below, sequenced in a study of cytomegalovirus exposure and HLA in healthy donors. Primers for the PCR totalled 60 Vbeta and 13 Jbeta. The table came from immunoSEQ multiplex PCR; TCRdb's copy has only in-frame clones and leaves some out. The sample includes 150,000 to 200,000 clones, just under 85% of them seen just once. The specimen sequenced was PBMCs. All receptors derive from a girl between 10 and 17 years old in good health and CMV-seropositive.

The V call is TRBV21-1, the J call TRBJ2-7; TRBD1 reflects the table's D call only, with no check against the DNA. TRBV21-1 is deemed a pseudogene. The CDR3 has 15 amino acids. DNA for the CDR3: TGTGCCAGCAGCACCCGGGACAGGCTCTCCTACGAGCAGTACTTC. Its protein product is CASSTRDRLSYEQYF.

In DNA form, the CDR3 reads TGTGCCAGCAGCTTGGGGGACAGAGCTAATGAAAAACTGTTTTTT. The encoded protein is CASSLGDRANEKLFF. This chain uses TRBV5-8 with TRBJ1-4, with TRBD1 identical over 7 bases. J gave up 3 bases and V 0 bases, and 2 bases lay outside the gene matches. The CDR3 covers 15 residues. Per the germline V gene, CDR1 is SGHTS and CDR2 is YDEGEE.

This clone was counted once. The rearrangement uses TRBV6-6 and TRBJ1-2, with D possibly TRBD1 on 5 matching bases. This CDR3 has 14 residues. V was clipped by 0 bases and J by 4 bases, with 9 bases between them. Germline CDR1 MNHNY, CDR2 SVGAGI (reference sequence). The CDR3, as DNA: TGTGCCAGCAGTTACTCGGCAGGGATCTATGGCTACACCTTC. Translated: CASSYSAGIYGYTF.

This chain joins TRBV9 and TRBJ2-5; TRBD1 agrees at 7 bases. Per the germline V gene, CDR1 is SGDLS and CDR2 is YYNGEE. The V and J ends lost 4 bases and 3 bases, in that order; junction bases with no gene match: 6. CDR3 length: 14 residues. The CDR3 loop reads CASSLRDREETQYF. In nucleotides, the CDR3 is TGTGCCAGCAGCTTACGTGACAGGGAAGAGACCCAGTACTTC. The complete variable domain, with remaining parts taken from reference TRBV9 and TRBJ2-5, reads DSGVTQTPKHLITATGQRVTLRCSPRSGDLSVYWYQQSLDQGLQFLIQYYNGEERAKGNILERFSAQQFPDLHSELNLSSLELGDSALYFCASSLRDREETQYFGPGTRLLVL.

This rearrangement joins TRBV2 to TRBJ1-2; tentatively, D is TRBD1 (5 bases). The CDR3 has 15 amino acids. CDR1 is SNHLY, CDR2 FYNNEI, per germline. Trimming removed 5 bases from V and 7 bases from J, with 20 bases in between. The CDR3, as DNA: TGTGCCAGCAGTTACGCCAGGGAAGCCAGGCGTGGCTACACCTTC. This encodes CASSYAREARRGYTF.

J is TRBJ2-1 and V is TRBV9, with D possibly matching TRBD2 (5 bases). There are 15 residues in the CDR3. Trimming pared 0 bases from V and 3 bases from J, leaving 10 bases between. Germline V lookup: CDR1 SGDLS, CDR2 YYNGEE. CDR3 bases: TGTGCCAGCAGCGTAGGTAGCGCCAACTACAATGAGCAGTTCTTC. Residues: CASSVGSANYNEQFF.

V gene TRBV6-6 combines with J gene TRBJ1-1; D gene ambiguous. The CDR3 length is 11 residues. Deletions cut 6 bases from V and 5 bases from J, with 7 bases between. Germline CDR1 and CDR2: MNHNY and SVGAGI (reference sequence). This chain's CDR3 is CASSLLTEAFF. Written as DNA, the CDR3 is TGTGCCAGCAGCCTCCTAACTGAAGCTTTCTTT.

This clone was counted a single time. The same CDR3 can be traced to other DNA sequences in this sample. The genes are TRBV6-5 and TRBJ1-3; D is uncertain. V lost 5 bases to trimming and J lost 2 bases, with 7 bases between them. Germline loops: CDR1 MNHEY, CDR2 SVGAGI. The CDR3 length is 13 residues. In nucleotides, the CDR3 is TGTGCCAGCAGTCGAGACACTGGAAACACCATATATTTT. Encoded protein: CASSRDTGNTIYF.

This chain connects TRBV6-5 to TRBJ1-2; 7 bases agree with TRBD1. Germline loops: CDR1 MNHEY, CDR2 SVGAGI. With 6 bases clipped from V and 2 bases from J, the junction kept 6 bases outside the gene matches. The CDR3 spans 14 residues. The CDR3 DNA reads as TGTGCCAGCAGACGATTGGGACAGAACTATGGCTACACCTTC. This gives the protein CASRRLGQNYGYTF.

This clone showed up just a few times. Here the CDR3 reads CASSLGTGVTDTQYF. CDR3 sequence (DNA): TGTGCCAGCAGTCTCGGGACAGGGGTCACAGATACGCAGTATTTT. The chain joins TRBV27 to TRBJ2-3, with 10 bases fitting TRBD1. V shed 5 bases, J shed 2 bases, and the junction held 4 bases outside the gene matches. CDR1 is MNHEY and CDR2 is SMNVEV in the germline V gene (reference sequence). CDR3 length: 15 residues.